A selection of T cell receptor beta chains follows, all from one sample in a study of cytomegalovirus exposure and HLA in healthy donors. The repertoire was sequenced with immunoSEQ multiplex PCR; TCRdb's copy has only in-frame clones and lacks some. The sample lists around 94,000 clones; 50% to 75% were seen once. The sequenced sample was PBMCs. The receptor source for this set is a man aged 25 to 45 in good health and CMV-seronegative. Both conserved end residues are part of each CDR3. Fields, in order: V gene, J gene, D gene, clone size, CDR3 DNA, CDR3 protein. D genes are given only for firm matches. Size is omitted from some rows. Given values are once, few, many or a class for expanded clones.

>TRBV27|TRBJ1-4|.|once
TGTGCCAGCAGTTTTGCCGGAAAACTGTTTTTT
CASSFAGKLFF
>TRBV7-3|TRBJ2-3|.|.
TGTGCCAGCAGCTTCTCCAATTTAGCGGATACGCAGTATTTT
CASSFSNLADTQYF
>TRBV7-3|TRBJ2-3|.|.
TGTGCCAGCAGCTTAAGAGCAGGGGTCGCAGATACGCAGTATTTT
CASSLRAGVADTQYF
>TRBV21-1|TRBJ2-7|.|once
TGTGCCAGCAGCAAAGTAAATTCCCCCCCTCTCTACGAGCAGTACTTC
CASSKVNSPPLYEQYF
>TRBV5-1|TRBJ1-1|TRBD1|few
TGCGCCAGCAGCTGGGACAGGGCAGAGAACACTGAAGCTTTCTTT
CASSWDRAENTEAFF
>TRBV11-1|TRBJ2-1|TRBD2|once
TGTGCCAGCAGCCCGGGGTGGCGGGGGGTGGTTGAGCAGTTCTTC
CASSPGWRGVVEQFF
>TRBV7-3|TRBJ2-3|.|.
TGTGCCAGCAGCCAACAAGGCACAGATACGCAGTATTTT
CASSQQGTDTQYF
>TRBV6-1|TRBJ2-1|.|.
TGTGCCAGCAGTGAAATGGCAGGGGACTACAATGAGCAGTTCTTC
CASSEMAGDYNEQFF
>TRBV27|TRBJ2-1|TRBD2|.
TGTGCCAGCAGACCGACTAGCGGAGGCCCTACCTCCTACAATGAGCAGTTCTTC
CASRPTSGGPTSYNEQFF
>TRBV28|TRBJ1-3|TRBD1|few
TGTGCCAGCAGTCCCCGGACAGGGTTGGGAAACACCATATATTTT
CASSPRTGLGNTIYF
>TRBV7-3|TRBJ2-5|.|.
TGTGCCAGCAGCTTTAATGGGCAGCAAGAGACCCAGTACTTC
CASSFNGQQETQYF
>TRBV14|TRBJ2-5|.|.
TGTGCCAGCAGCCCGTGGGACATTTTACAAGAGACCCAGTACTTC
CASSPWDILQETQYF
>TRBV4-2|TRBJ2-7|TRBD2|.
TGTGCCAGCAGCCAAGAAATAGCGGGAGGGCAATACGAGCAGTACTTC
CASSQEIAGGQYEQYF
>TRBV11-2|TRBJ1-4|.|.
TGTGCCAGCAGCTTAGGCAGGGGCGAAAAACTGTTTTTT
CASSLGRGEKLFF
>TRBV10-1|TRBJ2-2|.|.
TGCGCCAGCAGTGATATCGCGGCCACCGGGGAGCTGTTTTTT
CASSDIAATGELFF
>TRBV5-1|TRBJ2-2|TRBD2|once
TGCGCCAGCAGCTCCCCCGGGACTAGCGGGAGTATAGTCACCGGGGAGCTGTTTTTT
CASSSPGTSGSIVTGELFF
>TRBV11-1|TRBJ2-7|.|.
TGTGCCAGCAGCTTAGACAGGTTCTCCTACGAGCAGTACTTC
CASSLDRFSYEQYF
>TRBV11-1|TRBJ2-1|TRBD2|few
TGTGCCAGCAGCTTAGTACCTAGCGGGGCCTACAATGAGCAGTTCTTC
CASSLVPSGAYNEQFF
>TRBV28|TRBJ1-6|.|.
TGTGCCGGGGCACCTTATAATTCACCCCTCCACTTT
CAGAPYNSPLHF
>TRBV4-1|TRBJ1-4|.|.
TGCGCCAGCAGCTTCGGACAGCTAAATGAAAAACTGTTTTTT
CASSFGQLNEKLFF
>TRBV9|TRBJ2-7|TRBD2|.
TGTGCCAGCAGCGTAGACATCCCGGGACTAGCGGGACCGGACTACGAGCAGTACTTC
CASSVDIPGLAGPDYEQYF
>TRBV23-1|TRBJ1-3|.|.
TGCGCCAGCAGCCCGCTACAGAGCTCTGGAAACACCATATATTTT
CASSPLQSSGNTIYF